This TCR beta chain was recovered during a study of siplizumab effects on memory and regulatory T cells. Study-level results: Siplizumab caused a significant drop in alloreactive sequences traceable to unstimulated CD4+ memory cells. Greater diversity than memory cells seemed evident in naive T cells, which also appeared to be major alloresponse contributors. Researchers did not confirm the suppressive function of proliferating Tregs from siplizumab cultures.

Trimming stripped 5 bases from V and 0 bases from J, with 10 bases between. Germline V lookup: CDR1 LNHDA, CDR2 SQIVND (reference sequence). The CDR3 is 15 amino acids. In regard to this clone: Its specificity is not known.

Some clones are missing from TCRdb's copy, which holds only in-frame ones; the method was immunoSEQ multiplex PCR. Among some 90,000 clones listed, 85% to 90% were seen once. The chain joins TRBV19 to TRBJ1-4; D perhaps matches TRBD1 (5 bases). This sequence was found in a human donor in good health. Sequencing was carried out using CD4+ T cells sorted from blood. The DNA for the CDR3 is TGTGCCAGTAGTTGGGACTCAGCAACTAATGAAAAACTGTTTTTT. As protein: CASSWDSATNEKLFF.